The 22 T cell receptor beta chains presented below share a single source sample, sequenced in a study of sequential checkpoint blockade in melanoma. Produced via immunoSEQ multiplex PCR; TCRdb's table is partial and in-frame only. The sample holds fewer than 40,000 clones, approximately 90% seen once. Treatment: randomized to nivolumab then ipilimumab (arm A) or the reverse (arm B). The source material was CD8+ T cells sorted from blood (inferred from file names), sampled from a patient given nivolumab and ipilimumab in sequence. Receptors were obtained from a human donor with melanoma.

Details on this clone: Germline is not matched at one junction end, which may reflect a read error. The CDR3 DNA is TGCGCCAACAGCTTGGCGGGAGGGAGCAATCAGCCCCAGCATTTT. Protein product: CANSLAGGSNQPQHF. The chain joins TRBV5-1 to TRBJ1-5; no definite D call. This CDR3 contains 15 residues. Germline lookup yields CDR1 SGHRS and CDR2 YFSETQ. Full variable domain (rest looked up from reference TRBV5-1 and TRBJ1-5): KAGVTQTPRYLIKTRGQQVTLSCSPISGHRSVSWYQQTPGQGLQFLFEYFSETQRNKGNFPGRFSGRQFSNSRSEMNVSTLELGDSALYLCANSLAGGSNQPQHFGDGTRLSIL.

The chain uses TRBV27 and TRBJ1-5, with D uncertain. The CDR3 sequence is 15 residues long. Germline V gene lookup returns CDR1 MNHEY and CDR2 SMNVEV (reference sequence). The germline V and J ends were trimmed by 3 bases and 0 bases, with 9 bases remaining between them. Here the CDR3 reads CASSFVADSNQPQHF. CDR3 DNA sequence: TGTGCCAGCAGTTTTGTGGCGGATAGCAATCAGCCCCAGCATTTT.

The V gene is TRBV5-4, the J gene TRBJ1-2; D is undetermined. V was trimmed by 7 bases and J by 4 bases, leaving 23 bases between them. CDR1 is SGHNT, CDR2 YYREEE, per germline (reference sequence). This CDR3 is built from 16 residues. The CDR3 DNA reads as TGTGCCAGCCAGCCCCCCGCACCAGGAAATACCTATGGCTACACCTTC. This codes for CASQPPAPGNTYGYTF.

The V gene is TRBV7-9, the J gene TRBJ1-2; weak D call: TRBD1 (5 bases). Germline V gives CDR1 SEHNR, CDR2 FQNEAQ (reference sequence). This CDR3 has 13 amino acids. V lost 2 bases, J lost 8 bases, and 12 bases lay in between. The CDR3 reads CASSLPREGGYTF. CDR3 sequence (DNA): TGTGCCAGCAGCTTACCCAGGGAGGGAGGCTACACCTTC.

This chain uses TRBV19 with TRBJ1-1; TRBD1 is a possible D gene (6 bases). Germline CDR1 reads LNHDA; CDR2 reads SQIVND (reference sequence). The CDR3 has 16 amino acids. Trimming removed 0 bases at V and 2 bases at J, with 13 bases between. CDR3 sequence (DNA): TGTGCCAGTAGTATAGACCGTACAGGGATCAACACTGAAGCTTTCTTT. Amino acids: CASSIDRTGINTEAFF. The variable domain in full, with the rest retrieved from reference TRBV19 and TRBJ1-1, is DGGITQSPKYLFRKEGQNVTLSCEQNLNHDAMYWYRQDPGQGLRLIYYSQIVNDFQKGDIAEGYSVSREKKESFPLTVTSAQKNPTAFYLCASSIDRTGINTEAFFGQGTRLTVV.

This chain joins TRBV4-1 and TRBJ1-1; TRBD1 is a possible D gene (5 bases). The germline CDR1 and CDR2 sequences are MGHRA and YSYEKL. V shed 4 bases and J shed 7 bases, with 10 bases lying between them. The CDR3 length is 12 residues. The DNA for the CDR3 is TGCGCCAGCAGCCCGACCGGGGGTGAAGCTTTCTTT. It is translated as CASSPTGGEAFF.

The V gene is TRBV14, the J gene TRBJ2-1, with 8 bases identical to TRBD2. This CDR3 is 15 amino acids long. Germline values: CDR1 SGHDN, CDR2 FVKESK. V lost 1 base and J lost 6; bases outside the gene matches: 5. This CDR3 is CASSQVASGSNEQFF. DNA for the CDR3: TGTGCCAGCAGCCAAGTTGCCAGCGGGAGCAATGAGCAGTTCTTC. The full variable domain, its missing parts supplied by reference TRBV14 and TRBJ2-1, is EAGVTQFPSHSVIEKGQTVTLRCDPISGHDNLYWYRRVMGKEIKFLLHFVKESKQDESGMPNNRFLAERTGGTYSTLKVQPAELEDSGVYFCASSQVASGSNEQFFGPGTRLTVL.

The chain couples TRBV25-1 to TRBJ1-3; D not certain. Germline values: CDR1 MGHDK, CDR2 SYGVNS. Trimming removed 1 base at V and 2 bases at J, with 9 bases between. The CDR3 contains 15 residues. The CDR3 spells CASSESSGAGNTIYF. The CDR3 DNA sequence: TGTGCCAGCAGTGAATCTTCCGGGGCTGGAAACACCATATATTTT.

The CDR3 region has the DNA TGTGCCAGCAGCTCACCCACCGGACAGGGTTTTGAGTACGAGCAGTACGTC. Translating it yields CASSSPTGQGFEYEQYV. This chain links TRBV11-2 with TRBJ2-7, with 8 bases identical to TRBD1. The CDR3 consists of 17 residues. Germline V CDR1 and CDR2: SGHAT, FQNNGV. J gave up 4 bases and V 4 bases, and 15 bases lay outside the gene matches.

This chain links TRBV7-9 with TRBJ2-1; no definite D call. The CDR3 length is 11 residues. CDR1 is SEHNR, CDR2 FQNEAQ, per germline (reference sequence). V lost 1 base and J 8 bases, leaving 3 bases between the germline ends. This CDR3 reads CASSLVDEQFF. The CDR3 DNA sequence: TGTGCCAGCAGCTTAGTCGATGAGCAGTTCTTC.

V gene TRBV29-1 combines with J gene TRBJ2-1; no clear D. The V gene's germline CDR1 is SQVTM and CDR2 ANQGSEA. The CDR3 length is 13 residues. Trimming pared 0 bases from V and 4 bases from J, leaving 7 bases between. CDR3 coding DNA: TGCAGCGTTGAAGATCCCAGGTACAATGAGCAGTTCTTC. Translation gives CSVEDPRYNEQFF.

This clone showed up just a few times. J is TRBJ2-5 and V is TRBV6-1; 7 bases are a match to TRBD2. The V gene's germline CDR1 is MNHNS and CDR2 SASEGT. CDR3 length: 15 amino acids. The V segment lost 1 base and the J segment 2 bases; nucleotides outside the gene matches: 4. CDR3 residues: CASSEGISGQETQYF. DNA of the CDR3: TGTGCCAGCAGTGAAGGTATTAGCGGGCAAGAGACCCAGTACTTC.

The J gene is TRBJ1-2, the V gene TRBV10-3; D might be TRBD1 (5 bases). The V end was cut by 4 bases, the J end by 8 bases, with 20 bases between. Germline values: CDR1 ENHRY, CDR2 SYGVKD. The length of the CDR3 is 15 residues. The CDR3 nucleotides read TGTGCCATCAGTGCCGGAAGGGGACTCCCGGGGGGCTACACCTTC. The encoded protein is CAISAGRGLPGGYTF.

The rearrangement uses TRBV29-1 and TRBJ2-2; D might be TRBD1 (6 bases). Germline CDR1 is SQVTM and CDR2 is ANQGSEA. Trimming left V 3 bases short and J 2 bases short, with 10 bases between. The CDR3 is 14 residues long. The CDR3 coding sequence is TGCAGCGTTGACCCAGGGGCTAACACCGGGGAGCTGTTTTTT. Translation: CSVDPGANTGELFF.

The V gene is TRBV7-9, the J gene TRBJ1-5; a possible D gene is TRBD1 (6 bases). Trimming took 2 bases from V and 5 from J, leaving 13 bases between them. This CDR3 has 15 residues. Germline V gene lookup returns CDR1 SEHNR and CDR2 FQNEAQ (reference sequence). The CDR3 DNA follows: TGTGCCAGCAGCTTATCGGTGTCAGGGGATCAGCCCCAGCATTTT. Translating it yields CASSLSVSGDQPQHF.

CDR3 loop: CASSYAGPTDTQYF. In DNA form, the CDR3 reads TGTGCCAGCAGTTACGCGGGACCAACAGATACGCAGTATTTT. This chain links TRBV6-5 with TRBJ2-3; D is possibly TRBD2 (6 bases). The length of the CDR3 is 14 residues. Per germline, CDR1 MNHEY and CDR2 SVGAGI. V was cut by 2 bases and J by 3 bases, with 9 bases left in between.

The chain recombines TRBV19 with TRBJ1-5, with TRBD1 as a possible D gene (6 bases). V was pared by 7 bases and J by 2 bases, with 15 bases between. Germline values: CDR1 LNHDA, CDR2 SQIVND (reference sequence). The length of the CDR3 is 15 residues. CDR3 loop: CASKNRERGNQPQHF. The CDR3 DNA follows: TGTGCCAGTAAAAACAGGGAACGGGGCAATCAGCCCCAGCATTTT.

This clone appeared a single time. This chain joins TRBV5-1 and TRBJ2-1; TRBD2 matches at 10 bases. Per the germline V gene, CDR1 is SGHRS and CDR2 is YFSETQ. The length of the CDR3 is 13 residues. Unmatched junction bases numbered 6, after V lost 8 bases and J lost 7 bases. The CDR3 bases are TGCGCCAGTAGGACTAGCGGTGTTAATGAGCAGTTCTTC. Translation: CASRTSGVNEQFF.

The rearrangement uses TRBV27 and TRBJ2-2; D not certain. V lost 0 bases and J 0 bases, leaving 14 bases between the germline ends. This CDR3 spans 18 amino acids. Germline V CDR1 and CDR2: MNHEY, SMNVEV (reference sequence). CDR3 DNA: TGTGCCAGCAGTTTATCCACCTACACGGGTACGAACACCGGGGAGCTGTTTTTT. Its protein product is CASSLSTYTGTNTGELFF.

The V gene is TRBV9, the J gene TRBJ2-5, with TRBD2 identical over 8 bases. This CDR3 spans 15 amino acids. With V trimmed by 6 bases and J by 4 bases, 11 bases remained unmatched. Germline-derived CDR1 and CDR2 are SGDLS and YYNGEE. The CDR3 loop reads CASTPGGGQGETQYF. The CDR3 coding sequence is TGTGCCAGCACCCCGGGGGGGGGCCAGGGAGAGACCCAGTACTTC.

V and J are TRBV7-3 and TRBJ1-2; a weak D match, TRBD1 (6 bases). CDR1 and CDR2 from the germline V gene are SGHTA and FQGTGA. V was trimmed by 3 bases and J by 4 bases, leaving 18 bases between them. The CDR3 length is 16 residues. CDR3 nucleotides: TGTGCCAGCAGCTTGACAGGCCCTGGGTATCCCTATGGCTACACCTTC. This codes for CASSLTGPGYPYGYTF.

DNA for the CDR3: TGTGCCAGTAGTCCCGGGACAGGGGCCGGGGACTATGGCTACACCTTC. Protein: CASSPGTGAGDYGYTF. The rearrangement joins TRBV19 to TRBJ1-2; 10 bases are a match to TRBD1. This CDR3 comprises 16 residues. V was clipped by 5 bases and J by 3 bases; unmatched bases: 9. The V gene's germline CDR1 is LNHDA and CDR2 SQIVND (reference sequence).